This T cell receptor (beta chain) was captured in a study of T cell responses to AZD1222 COVID-19 vaccine. Overall study results and limits: Only six or seven AZD1222 recipients were seropositive at baseline. Increased Spike-specific TCR breadth and depth were observed after two AZD1222 doses.

Of note for this clone: Its antigen remains unknown.

Method: immunoSEQ multiplex PCR; TCRdb's copy keeps in-frame clones and lacks some. The top ten clones hold 0.75% to 1% of a sample with approximately 140,000 clones, 93% of them seen once. The sequencing here drew on peripheral blood, taken on day 0 of MenACWY control vaccination. The TCR sequence derives from an adult in good health.

The CDR3 reads CASSPLSGGRNYGYTF. CDR3 bases: TGTGCCAGCAGTCCCCTGTCAGGGGGGAGAAACTATGGCTACACCTTC. This sequence joins TRBV27 and TRBJ1-2; 7 nucleotides align to TRBD1. The CDR3 has 16 residues. CDR1 MNHEY and CDR2 SMNVEV come from the germline V gene (reference sequence). The ends lost 5 bases at V and 2 bases at J; junction bases unmatched: 11.